The present T cell receptor beta chain was sequenced within a study of cytomegalovirus exposure and HLA in healthy donors. Both 60 Vbeta primers and 13 Jbeta primers went into the PCR. Assay used: immunoSEQ multiplex PCR; TCRdb lists only in-frame clones, some missing. The sample contains around 200,000 clones, 65% to 90% of which appear only once. The CDR3 is made up of 15 amino acids. Germline V gene sequence: CDR1 MGHDK, CDR2 SYGVNS. V was pared by 3 bases and J by 5 bases, with 16 bases between. The rearrangement joins TRBV25-1 to TRBJ2-5, with D perhaps matching TRBD1 (6 bases). The receptor comes from a woman aged 25 to 39 in good health and CMV-seronegative. Sequenced: PBMCs. CDR3 region: CASSDPPRGAETQYF. As DNA, the CDR3 is TGTGCCAGCAGTGACCCACCCAGGGGAGCGGAGACCCAGTACTTC.